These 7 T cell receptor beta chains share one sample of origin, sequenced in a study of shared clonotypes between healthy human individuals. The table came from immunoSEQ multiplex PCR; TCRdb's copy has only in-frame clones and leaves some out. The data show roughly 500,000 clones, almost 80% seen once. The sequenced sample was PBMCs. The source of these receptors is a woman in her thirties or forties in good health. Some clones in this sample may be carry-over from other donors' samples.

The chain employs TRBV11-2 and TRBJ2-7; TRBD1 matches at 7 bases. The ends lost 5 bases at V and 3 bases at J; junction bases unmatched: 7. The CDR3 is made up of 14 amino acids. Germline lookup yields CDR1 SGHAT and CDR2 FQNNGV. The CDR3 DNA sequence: TGTGCCAGCAGCCGACGGACAGGAAACTACGAGCAGTACTTC. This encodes CASSRRTGNYEQYF.

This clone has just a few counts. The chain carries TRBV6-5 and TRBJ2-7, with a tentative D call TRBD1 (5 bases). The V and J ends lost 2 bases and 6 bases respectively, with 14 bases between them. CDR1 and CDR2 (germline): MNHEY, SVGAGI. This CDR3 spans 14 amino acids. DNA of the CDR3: TGTGCCAGCAGTTACCTAAAGGGGTTGGGCGAGCAGTACTTC. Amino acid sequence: CASSYLKGLGEQYF.

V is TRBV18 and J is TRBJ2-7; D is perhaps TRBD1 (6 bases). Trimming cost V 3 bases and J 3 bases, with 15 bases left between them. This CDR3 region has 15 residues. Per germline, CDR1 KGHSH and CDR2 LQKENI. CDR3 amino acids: CASSPPGRGRYEQYF. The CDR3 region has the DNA TGTGCCAGCTCACCGCCGGGCAGGGGCCGCTACGAGCAGTACTTC.

This CDR3 reads CASSPTSAGPLNEQFF. In DNA, the CDR3 is TGTGCCAGCAGTCCGACTAGCGCGGGTCCCCTTAATGAGCAGTTCTTC. The rearrangement links TRBV28 to TRBJ2-1, with 8 bases fitting TRBD2. The germline gives CDR1 MDHEN, CDR2 SYDVKM. Trimming removed 5 bases from V and 7 bases from J; junction bases left unmatched: 13. The CDR3 is 16 residues long. Full variable domain (outside the CDR3, taken from reference TRBV28 and TRBJ2-1): DVKVTQSSRYLVKRTGEKVFLECVQDMDHENMFWYRQDPGLGLRLIYFSYDVKMKEKGDIPEGYSVSREKKERFSLILESASTNQTSMYLCASSPTSAGPLNEQFFGPGTRLTVL.

The CDR3 reads CASGQQGRQTQYF. CDR3 nucleotide sequence: TGTGCCAGCGGCCAACAGGGAAGGCAGACCCAGTACTTC. The rearrangement links TRBV11-2 to TRBJ2-5; D possibly corresponds to TRBD1 (6 bases). Germline values: CDR1 SGHAT, CDR2 FQNNGV. Trimming removed 8 bases at V and 6 bases at J, with 16 bases between. CDR3 size: 13 residues.

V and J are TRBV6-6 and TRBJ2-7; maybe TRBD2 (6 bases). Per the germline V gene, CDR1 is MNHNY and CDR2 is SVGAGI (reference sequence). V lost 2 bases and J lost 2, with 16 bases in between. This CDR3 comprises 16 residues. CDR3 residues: CASSYVGGTPPYEQYF. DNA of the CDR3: TGTGCCAGCAGTTACGTGGGCGGGACCCCTCCCTACGAGCAGTACTTC.

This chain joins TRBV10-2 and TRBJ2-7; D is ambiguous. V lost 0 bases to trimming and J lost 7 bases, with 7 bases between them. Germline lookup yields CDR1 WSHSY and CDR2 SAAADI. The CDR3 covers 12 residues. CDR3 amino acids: CASSESTLEQYF. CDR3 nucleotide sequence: TGCGCCAGCAGTGAGTCCACCCTAGAGCAGTACTTC.